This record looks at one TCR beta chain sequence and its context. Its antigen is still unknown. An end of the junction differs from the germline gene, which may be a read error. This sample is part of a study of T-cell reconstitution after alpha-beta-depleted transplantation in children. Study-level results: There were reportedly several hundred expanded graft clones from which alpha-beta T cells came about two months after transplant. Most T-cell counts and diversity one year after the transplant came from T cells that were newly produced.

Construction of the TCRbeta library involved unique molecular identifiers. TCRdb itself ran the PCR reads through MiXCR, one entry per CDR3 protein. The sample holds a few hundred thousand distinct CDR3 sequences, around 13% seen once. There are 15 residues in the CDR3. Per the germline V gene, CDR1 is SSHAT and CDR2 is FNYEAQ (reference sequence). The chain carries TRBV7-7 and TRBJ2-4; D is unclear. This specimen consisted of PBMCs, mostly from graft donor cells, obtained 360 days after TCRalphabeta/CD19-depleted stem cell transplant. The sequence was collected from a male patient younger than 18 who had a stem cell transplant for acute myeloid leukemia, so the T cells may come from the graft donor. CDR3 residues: CASSLWTVAKNIQYF. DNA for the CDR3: TGTGCTAGCAGCTTATGGACCGTAGCCAAAAACATTCAGTACTTC.